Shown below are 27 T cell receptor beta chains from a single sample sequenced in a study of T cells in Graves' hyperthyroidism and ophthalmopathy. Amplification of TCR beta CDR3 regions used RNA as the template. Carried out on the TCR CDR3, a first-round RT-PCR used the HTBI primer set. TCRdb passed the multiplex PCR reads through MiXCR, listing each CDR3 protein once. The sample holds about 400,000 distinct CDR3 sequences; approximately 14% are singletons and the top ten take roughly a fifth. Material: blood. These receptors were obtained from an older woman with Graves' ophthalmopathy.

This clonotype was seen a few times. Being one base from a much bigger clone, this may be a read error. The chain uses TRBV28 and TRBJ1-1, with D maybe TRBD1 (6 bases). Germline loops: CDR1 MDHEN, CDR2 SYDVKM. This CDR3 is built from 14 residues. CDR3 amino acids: CASSSRPWDTVAFF. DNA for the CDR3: TGTGCCAGCAGTTCCCGACCATGGGACACTGTAGCTTTCTTT.

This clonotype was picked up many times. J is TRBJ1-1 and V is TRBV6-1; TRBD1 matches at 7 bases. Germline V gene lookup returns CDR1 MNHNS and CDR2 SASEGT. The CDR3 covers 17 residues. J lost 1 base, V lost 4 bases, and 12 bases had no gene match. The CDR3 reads CASSARAEGQTNTEAFF. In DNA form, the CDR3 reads TGTGCCAGCAGTGCGAGAGCCGAGGGACAGACGAACACTGAAGCTTTCTTT.

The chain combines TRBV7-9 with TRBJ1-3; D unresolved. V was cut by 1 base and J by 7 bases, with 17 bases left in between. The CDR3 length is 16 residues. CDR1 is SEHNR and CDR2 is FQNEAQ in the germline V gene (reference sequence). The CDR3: CASSLEVPARRNTIYF. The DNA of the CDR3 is TGTGCCAGCAGCTTAGAGGTTCCGGCCCGAAGGAACACCATATATTTT.

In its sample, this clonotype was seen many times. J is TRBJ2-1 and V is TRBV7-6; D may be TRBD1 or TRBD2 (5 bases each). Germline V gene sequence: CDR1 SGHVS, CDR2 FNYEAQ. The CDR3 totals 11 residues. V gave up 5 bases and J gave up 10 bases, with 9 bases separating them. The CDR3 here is CASSLRGEQFF. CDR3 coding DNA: TGTGCCAGCAGCCTGAGGGGAGAGCAGTTCTTC.

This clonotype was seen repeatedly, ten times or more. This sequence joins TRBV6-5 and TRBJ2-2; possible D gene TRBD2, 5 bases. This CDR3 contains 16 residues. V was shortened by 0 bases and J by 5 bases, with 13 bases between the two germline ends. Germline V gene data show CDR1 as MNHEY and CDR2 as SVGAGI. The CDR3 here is CASSYSSGRVTGELFF. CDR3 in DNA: TGTGCCAGCAGTTACTCGTCTGGGAGAGTGACCGGGGAGCTGTTTTTT.

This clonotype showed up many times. In nucleotides, the CDR3 is TGTGCCATCAGTGAGTCGGGTGATCGGACAGGGAACACTGAAGCTTTCTTT. The encoded protein is CAISESGDRTGNTEAFF. This sequence joins TRBV10-3 and TRBJ1-1; 7 bases are a match to TRBD1. The CDR3 covers 17 residues. Germline V gene data show CDR1 as ENHRY and CDR2 as SYGVKD. The ends lost 0 bases at V and 1 base at J; junction bases unmatched: 8.

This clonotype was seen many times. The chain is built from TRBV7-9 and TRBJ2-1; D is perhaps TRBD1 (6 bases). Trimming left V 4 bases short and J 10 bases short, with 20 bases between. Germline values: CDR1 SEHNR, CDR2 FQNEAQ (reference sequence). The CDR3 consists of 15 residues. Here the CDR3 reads CASSSGAAVTWEQFF. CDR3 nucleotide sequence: TGTGCCAGCAGCTCAGGGGCGGCGGTGACCTGGGAGCAGTTCTTC.

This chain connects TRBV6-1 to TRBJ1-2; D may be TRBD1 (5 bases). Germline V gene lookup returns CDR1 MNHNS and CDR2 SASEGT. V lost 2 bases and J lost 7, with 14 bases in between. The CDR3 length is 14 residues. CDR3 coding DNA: TGTGCCAGCAGTGAATTAGGCACAGGAGGTGGCTACACCTTC. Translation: CASSELGTGGGYTF.

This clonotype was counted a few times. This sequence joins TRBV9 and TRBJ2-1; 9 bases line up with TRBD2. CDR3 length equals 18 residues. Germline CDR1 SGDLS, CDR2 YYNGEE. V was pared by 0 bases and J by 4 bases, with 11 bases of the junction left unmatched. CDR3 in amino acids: CASSVGETSGEGYNEQFF. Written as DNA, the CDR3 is TGTGCCAGCAGCGTAGGGGAGACTAGCGGAGAAGGGTACAATGAGCAGTTCTTC.

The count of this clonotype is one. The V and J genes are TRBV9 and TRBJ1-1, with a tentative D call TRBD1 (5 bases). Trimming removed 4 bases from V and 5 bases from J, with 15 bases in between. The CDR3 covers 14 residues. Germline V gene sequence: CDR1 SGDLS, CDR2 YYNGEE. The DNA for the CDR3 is TGTGCCAGCAGCTTTTCAGGGCTCCGGACTGAAGCTTTCTTT. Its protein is CASSFSGLRTEAFF.

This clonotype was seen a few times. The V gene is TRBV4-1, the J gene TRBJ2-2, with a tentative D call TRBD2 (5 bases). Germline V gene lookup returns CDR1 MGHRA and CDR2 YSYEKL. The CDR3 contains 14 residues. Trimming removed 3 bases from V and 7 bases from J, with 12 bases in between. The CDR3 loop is CASSQILGGGELFF. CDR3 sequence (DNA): TGCGCCAGCAGCCAGATACTAGGTGGCGGGGAGCTGTTTTTT.

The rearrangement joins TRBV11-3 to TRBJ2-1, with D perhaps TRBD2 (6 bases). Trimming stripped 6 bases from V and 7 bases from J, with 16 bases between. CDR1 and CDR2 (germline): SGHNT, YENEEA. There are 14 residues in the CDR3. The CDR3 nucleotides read TGTGCCAGCAGTGACCGGGACGCGGGAAATGAGCAGTTCTTC. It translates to CASSDRDAGNEQFF. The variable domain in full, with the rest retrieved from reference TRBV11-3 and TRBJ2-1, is EAGVVQSPRYKIIEKKQPVAFWCNPISGHNTLYWYLQNLGQGPELLIRYENEEAVDDSQLPKDRFSAERLKGVDSTLKIQPAELGDSAVYLCASSDRDAGNEQFFGPGTRLTVL.

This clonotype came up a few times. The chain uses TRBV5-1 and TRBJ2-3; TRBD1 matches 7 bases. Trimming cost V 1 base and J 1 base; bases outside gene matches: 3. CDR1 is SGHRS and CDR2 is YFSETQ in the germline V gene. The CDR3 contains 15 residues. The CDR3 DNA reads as TGCGCCAGCAGCTTGAGGGACAGCGGCACAGATACGCAGTATTTT. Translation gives CASSLRDSGTDTQYF.

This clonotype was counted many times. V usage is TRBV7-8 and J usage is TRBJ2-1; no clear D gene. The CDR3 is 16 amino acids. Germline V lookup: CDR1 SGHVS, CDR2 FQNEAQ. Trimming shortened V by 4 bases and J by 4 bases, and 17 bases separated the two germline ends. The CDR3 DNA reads TGTGCCAGCAGCTCACGAGTGGCGCCCAGGTACAATGAGCAGTTCTTC. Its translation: CASSSRVAPRYNEQFF.

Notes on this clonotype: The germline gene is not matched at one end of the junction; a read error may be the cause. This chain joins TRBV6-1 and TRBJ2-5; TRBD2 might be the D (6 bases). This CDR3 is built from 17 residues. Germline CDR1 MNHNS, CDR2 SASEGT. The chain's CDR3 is CASSARTGGGLQETQCF. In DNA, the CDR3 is TGTGCCAGCAGTGCCAGAACGGGCGGAGGGCTGCAAGAGACCCAGTGCTTC.

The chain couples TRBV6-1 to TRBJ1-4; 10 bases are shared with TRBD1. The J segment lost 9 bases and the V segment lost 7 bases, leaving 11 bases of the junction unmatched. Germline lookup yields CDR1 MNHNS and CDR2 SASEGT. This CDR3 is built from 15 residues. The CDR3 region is CASIPGGTGAKKLFF. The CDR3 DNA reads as TGTGCCAGCATCCCAGGGGGGACAGGGGCCAAAAAACTGTTTTTT.

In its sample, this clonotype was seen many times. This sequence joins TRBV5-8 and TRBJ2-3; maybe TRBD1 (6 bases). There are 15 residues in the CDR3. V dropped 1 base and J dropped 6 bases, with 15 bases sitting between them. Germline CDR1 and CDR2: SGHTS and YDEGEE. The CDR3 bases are TGTGCCAGCAGCTTGACGGACAGCCGGAGGGATACGCAGTATTTT. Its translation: CASSLTDSRRDTQYF.

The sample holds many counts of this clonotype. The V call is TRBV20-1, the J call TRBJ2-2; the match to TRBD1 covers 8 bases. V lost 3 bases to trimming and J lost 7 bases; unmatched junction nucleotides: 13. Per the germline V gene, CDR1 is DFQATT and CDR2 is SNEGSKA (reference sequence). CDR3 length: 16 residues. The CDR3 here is CSARLGGTGPFGELFF. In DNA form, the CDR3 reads TGCAGTGCTAGGTTAGGAGGGACAGGACCTTTCGGGGAGCTGTTTTTT.

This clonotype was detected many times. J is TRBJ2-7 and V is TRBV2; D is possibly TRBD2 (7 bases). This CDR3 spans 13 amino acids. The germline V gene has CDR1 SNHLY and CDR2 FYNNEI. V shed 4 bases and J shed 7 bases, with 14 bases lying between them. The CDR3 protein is CASSVAGAGEQYF. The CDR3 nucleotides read TGTGCCAGCAGTGTGGCGGGGGCTGGGGAGCAGTACTTC.

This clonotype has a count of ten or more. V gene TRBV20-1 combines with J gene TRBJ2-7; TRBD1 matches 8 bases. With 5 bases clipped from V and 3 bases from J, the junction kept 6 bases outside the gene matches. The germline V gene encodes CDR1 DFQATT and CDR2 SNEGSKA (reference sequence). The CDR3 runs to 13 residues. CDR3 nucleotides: TGCAGTGCTGTACGGACAGGGAGCTACGAGCAGTACTTC. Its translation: CSAVRTGSYEQYF.

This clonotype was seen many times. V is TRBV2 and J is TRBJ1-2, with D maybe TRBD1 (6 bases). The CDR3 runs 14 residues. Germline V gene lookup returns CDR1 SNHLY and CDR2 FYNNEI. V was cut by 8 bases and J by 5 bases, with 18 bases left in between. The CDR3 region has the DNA TGTGCCAGCGGCCAGAGGGGGGCAAGGTATGGCTACACCTTC. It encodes CASGQRGARYGYTF.

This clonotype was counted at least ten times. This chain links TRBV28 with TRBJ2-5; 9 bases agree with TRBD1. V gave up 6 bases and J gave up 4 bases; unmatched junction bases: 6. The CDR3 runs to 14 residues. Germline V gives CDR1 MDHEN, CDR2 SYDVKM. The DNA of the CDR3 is TGTGCCAGCAGGCAGGACAGGGGAGTAGAGACCCAGTACTTC. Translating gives CASRQDRGVETQYF.

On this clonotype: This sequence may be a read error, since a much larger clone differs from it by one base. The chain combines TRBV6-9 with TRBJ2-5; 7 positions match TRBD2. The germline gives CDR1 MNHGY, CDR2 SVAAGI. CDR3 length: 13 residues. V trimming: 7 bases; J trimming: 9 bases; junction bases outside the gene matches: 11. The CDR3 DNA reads TGTGCCAGCAATTACAGAGCTCGGGAGGCCCAGTACTTC. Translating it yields CASNYRAREAQYF.

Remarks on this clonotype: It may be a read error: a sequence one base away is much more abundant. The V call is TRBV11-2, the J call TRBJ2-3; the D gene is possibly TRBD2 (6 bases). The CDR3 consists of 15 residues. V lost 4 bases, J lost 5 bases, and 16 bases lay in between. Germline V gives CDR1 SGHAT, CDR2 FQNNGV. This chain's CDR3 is CASSSNGGARDTQYF. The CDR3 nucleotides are TGTGCCAGCAGCTCCAACGGCGGGGCCAGAGATACGCAGTATTTT.

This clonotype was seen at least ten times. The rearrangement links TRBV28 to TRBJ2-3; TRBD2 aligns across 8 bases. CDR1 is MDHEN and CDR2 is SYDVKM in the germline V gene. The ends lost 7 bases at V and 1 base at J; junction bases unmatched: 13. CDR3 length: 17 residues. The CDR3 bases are TGTGCCAGCACTACACAATCAGCGGGAGTCGGCACAGATACGCAGTATTTT. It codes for CASTTQSAGVGTDTQYF.

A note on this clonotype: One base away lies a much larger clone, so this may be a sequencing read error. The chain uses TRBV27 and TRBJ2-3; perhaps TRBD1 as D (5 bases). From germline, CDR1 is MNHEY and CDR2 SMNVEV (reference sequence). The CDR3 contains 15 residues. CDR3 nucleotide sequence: TGTGCCGGCAGTTTAAACAGGCCAGGGCCAGATACGCAGTATTTT. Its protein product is CAGSLNRPGPDTQYF.

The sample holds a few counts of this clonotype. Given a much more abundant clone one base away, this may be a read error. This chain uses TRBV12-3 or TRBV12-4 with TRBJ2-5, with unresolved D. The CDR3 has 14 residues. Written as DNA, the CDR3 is TGTGCCAGCACCCTTACCTACCCTCAAGAGACCCGGTACTTC. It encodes CASTLTYPQETRYF.